The 2 T cell receptor beta chains listed next were all sequenced from one sample in a study of CD8 T cells in ankylosing spondylitis. Points from the study as a whole: The study identified a TCR beta motif of seven or eight highly homologous variants that appeared characteristic of ankylosing spondylitis blood.

The antigens of these receptors remain unknown. TCRdb ran MiXCR on the 5' RACE reads and lists one entry per CDR3 protein. The sample lists 750,000 to 850,000 distinct CDR3 sequences, around 11% occurring once. The source material was blood, either unsorted or a sorted T cell fraction (not recorded which). These receptors were collected from a male donor with ankylosing spondylitis.

The gene calls are TRBV15 and TRBJ2-7; 8 bases map to TRBD2. CDR1 is LNHNV and CDR2 is YYDKDF in the germline V gene (reference sequence). The length of the CDR3 is 18 residues. V dropped 1 base and J dropped 0; count of bases not matched to a gene: 11. CDR3 residues: CATSRGSGLAGLSYEQYF. CDR3 coding DNA: TGTGCCACCAGCAGAGGGAGCGGGCTAGCGGGCCTCTCCTACGAGCAGTACTTC.

This clonotype was observed a handful of times. V usage is TRBV4-2 and J usage is TRBJ1-2; possible D gene TRBD1, 6 bases. CDR3 length: 17 amino acids. CDR1 is LGHNA, CDR2 YNFKEQ, per germline. Trimming left V 3 bases short and J 2 bases short, with 19 bases between. CDR3: CASSHLRGDTTNYGYTF. CDR3 nucleotides: TGTGCCAGCAGCCACTTAAGGGGGGACACAACGAACTATGGCTACACCTTC.